Reported below is one TCR beta chain. This specimen belongs to a study of blood T cell repertoires in COVID-19. Study information: Some COVID-19 samples were acute and others convalescent; all came from the United States, Italy and Spain. PBMCs, B-cell-depleted T cells, or T cells provided the cDNA or gDNA that made up the material.

Enrolled during active infection, Seattle patients were then followed longitudinally. Sequenced by immunoSEQ multiplex PCR; TCRdb stores in-frame clones only, minus some. Of approximately 170,000 clones detected, 80% to 85% appear once; the ten largest clones hold under 10%. Sequencing input: peripheral blood. The source is a woman between 65 and 79 years old with COVID-19, enrolled during active disease.

This CDR3 reads CATGLGTDTQYF. The CDR3 nucleotides are TGTGCCACGGGACTTGGCACAGATACGCAGTATTTT. This chain joins TRBV24-1 and TRBJ2-3; a weak D match, TRBD2 (6 bases). The germline CDR1 and CDR2 sequences are KGHDR and SFDVKD. There are 12 residues in the CDR3. Trimming left V 10 bases short and J 1 base short, with 8 bases between.